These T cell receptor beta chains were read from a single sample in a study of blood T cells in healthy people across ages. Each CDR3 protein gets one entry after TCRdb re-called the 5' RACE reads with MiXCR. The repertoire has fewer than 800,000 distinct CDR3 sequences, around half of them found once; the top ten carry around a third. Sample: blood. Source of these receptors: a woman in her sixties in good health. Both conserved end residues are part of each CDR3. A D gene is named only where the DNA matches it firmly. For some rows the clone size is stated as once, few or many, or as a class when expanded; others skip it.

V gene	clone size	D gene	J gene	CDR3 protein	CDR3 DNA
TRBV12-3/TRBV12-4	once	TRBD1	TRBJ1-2	CASSPGQGSRLGYTF	TGTGCCAGCAGCCCGGGACAGGGGTCGAGGTTGGGCTACACCTTC
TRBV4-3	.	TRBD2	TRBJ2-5	CASSQVAGLAGFQETQYF	TGCGCCAGCAGCCAAGTAGCGGGACTAGCGGGATTCCAAGAGACCCAGTACTTC
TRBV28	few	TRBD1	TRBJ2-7	CASSLGGQGFAYEQYF	TGTGCCAGCAGTTTAGGGGGACAGGGGTTTGCCTACGAGCAGTACTTC
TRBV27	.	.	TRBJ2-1	CASSPGLNEQFF	TGTGCCAGCAGTCCCGGACTAAATGAGCAGTTCTTC
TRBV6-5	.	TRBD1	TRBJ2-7	CASSPPGGAYNEQYF	TGTGCCAGCAGCCCCCCAGGGGGCGCCTACAATGAGCAGTACTTC
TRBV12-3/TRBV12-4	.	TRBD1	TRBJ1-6	CASGETGVSPLHF	TGTGCCAGCGGAGAGACAGGGGTTTCACCCCTCCACTTT
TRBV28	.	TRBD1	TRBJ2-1	CASSAPRDRGSNEQFF	TGTGCCAGCAGTGCCCCGCGGGACAGGGGCAGCAATGAGCAGTTCTTC
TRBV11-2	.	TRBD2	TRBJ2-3	CASSLNGRARGDTQYF	TGTGCCAGCAGCTTGAACGGGAGGGCCCGAGGGGATACGCAGTATTTT
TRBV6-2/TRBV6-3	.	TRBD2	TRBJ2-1	CASSYTSGTQFF	TGTGCCAGCAGTTACACTAGCGGGACGCAGTTCTTC
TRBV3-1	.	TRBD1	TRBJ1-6	CASSARGQVNSPLHF	TGTGCCAGCAGCGCGCGTGGACAGGTTAATTCACCCCTCCACTTT
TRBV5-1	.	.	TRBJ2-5	CACICGEETQYF	TGCGCCTGCATATGCGGAGAAGAGACCCAGTACTTC
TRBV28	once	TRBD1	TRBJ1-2	CASSTPGTGGNYGYTF	TGTGCCAGCAGTACCCCCGGGACAGGGGGCAACTATGGCTACACCTTC
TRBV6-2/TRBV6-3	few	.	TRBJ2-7	CASSLNAYEQYF	TGTGCCAGCAGCCTCAATGCCTACGAGCAGTACTTC
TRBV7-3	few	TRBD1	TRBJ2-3	CASSPGQGLDRTQYF	TGTGCCAGCAGCCCGGGACAGGGCTTAGACCGTACGCAGTATTTT
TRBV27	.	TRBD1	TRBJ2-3	CASSRPGQGGPDTQYF	TGTGCCAGCAGTCGACCGGGACAGGGAGGACCGGATACGCAGTATTTT
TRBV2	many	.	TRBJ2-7	CASSVNYEQYF	TGTGCCAGCAGTGTGAATTACGAGCAGTACTTC
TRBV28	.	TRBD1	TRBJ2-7	CASSPGTEAAYEQYF	TGTGCCAGCAGCCCTGGGACAGAGGCGGCTTACGAGCAGTACTTC
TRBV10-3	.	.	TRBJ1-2	CAIRWDIGYGYTF	TGTGCCATCAGGTGGGACATTGGCTATGGCTACACCTTC
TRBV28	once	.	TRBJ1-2	CASSQRQDYGYTF	TGTGCCAGCAGCCAAAGACAGGACTATGGCTACACCTTC
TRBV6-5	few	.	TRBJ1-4	CASSYYQGGELFF	TGTGCCAGCAGTTACTACCAGGGCGGAGAACTGTTTTTT
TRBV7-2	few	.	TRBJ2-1	CASSFGTRSYNEQFF	TGTGCCAGCAGCTTTGGGACCCGCTCCTACAATGAGCAGTTCTTC
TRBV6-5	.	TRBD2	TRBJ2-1	CASRPRLAEVNEQFF	TGTGCCAGCAGGCCTCGACTAGCGGAGGTCAATGAGCAGTTCTTC
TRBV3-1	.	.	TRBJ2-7	CASIAGDSSYNEQYF	TGTGCCAGCATCGCCGGGGATAGCTCCTACAATGAGCAGTACTTC
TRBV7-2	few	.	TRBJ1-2	CASSAGVNYGYTF	TGTGCCAGCAGCGCGGGAGTTAACTATGGCTACACCTTC
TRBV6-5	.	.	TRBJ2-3	CASSYDFTGITFNTQYF	TGTGCCAGCAGTTACGATTTTACCGGGATAACTTTTAATACGCAGTATTTT
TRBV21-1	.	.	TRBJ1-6	CASSKGGRDRNNSPLHF	TGTGCCAGCAGCAAAGGGGGCCGGGACAGGAATAATTCACCCCTCCACTTT
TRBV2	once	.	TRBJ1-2	CASSERGVHTF	TGTGCCAGCAGTGAACGTGGCGTCCACACCTTC
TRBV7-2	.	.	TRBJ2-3	CASSETGTSTDTQYF	TGTGCCAGCAGCGAGACAGGGACTAGCACAGATACGCAGTATTTT
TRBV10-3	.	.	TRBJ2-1	CAISVGTQANYNEQFF	TGTGCCATCAGTGTCGGGACACAAGCTAACTACAATGAGCAGTTCTTC
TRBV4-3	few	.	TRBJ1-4	CASSQESRRTNEKLFF	TGCGCCAGCAGCCAAGAATCGCGTAGGACTAATGAAAAACTGTTTTTT
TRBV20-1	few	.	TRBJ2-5	CSARWDIQETQYF	TGCAGTGCTAGGTGGGACATCCAAGAGACCCAGTACTTC
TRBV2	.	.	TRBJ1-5	CASNTGNSNQPQHF	TGTGCCAGCAATACGGGAAATAGCAATCAGCCCCAGCATTTT
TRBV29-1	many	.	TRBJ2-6	CSVEIPSGANVLTF	TGCAGCGTTGAAATCCCCTCTGGGGCCAACGTCCTGACTTTC
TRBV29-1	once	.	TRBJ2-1	CSVNTGYNEQFF	TGCAGCGTGAATACAGGTTACAATGAGCAGTTCTTC
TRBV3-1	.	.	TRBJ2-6	CASSNRATISGANVLTF	TGTGCCAGCAGCAACAGGGCTACGATCTCTGGGGCCAACGTCCTGACTTTC
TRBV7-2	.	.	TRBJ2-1	CASSVDGTLDEQFF	TGTGCCAGCAGCGTGGATGGGACACTCGATGAGCAGTTCTTC
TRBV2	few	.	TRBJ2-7	CASLLGPSYEQYF	TGTGCCAGCCTGCTAGGACCGAGCTACGAGCAGTACTTC
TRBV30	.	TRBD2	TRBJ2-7	CAWSLAGYNEQYF	TGTGCCTGGAGTCTAGCGGGCTACAATGAGCAGTACTTC